A selection of T cell receptor beta chains follows, all from one sample in a study of blood T cell repertoires in COVID-19. TCRdb's table, derived via immunoSEQ multiplex PCR, lists solely in-frame clones and lacks some. The sample contains a few hundred thousand clones, roughly nine tenths of which appear only once. The sample was peripheral blood. These TCRs come from a woman aged 30 to 39 with COVID-19, enrolled during active disease. CDR3s include the opening cysteine and the closing phenylalanine or tryptophan. A D gene is named only where the DNA matches it firmly. Clone size is stated in some rows and not others, as once, few, many or a class when expanded.

size	V	J	D	DNA	CDR3
once	TRBV7-8	TRBJ1-5	TRBD1	TGTGCCAGCAGCCTAGGGACAGCGTCCAATCAGCCCCAGCATTTT	CASSLGTASNQPQHF
few	TRBV5-1	TRBJ2-3	TRBD2	TGCGCCAGCAGCTCCTACCCCGGGGCTAGCGGGGGGGCGGGCGCAGGACCCGGCACAGATACGCAGTATTTT	CASSSYPGASGGAGAGPGTDTQYF
once	TRBV5-5	TRBJ1-1	TRBD1	TGTGCCAGCAGCTTGGGGCTCCAGGGACAGTCGAGTGGTGCTTTCTTT	CASSLGLQGQSSGAFF
NA	TRBV27	TRBJ1-1	TRBD1	TGTGCCAGCAGAGTCGGACAGGGGAGTGGGAACACTGAAGCTTTCTTT	CASRVGQGSGNTEAFF
NA	TRBV5-5	TRBJ1-2	NA	TGTGCCAGCAGCTCCGGATTCGCCGGAGCTAACTATGGCTACACCTTC	CASSSGFAGANYGYTF
NA	TRBV7-8	TRBJ1-2	NA	TGTGCCAGCAGCTCCATAAAGAAGGGGGTTTATGGCTACACCTTC	CASSSIKKGVYGYTF
few	TRBV7-9	TRBJ1-5	TRBD1	TGTGCCAGCAGCGGCGACAGGGGATACTATAGCAATCAGCCCCAGCATTTT	CASSGDRGYYSNQPQHF
NA	TRBV6-1	TRBJ2-7	TRBD2	TGTGCCAGCAGTGAACGACTCCTAGCGGTGTACGAGCAGTACTTC	CASSERLLAVYEQYF
NA	TRBV4-2	TRBJ1-6	NA	TGTGCCAGCAGCCAGAATCGGCGCGGCTCCTATAATTCACCCCTCCACTTT	CASSQNRRGSYNSPLHF
NA	TRBV29-1	TRBJ2-7	NA	TGCAGCGTTGTGGGCCCCCTTGTTGGGCAGTACTTC	CSVVGPLVGQYF
NA	TRBV7-6	TRBJ2-3	NA	TGTGCCAGCAGCCAAAGGTGGGCACCAGATACGCAGTATTTT	CASSQRWAPDTQYF
NA	TRBV5-1	TRBJ2-3	TRBD2	TGCGCCAGCAGCTTGGTCGGGGGGGTAGTAGATACGCAGTATTTT	CASSLVGGVVDTQYF
once	TRBV27	TRBJ2-5	NA	TGTGCCAGCAGTTTGGGCGAGACCCAGTACTTC	CASSLGETQYF
NA	TRBV19	TRBJ1-3	NA	TGTGCCACCCAGGGGCCTGGAAACACCATATATTTT	CATQGPGNTIYF
NA	TRBV5-4	TRBJ2-2	TRBD2	TGTGCCAGCAGCCTAGGGACTAGAGTATTCCGGAGCGGGGAGCTGTTTTTT	CASSLGTRVFRSGELFF
NA	TRBV5-1	TRBJ1-1	NA	TGCGCCAGCAGCTTGGATCAGGGAACTGAAGCTTTCTTT	CASSLDQGTEAFF
NA	TRBV7-6	TRBJ2-5	TRBD1	TGTGCCAGCAGCTATATACAGGGGGCACGGCTAGAGACCCAGTACTTC	CASSYIQGARLETQYF
NA	TRBV19	TRBJ2-7	TRBD1	TGTGCCAGTGGCCAGACAGGGCAATCCTACGAGCAGTACTTC	CASGQTGQSYEQYF
NA	TRBV5-5	TRBJ2-7	NA	TGTGCCAGCAGCTCGCCGATGCGAGACAGCATAGAGCAGTACTTC	CASSSPMRDSIEQYF
NA	TRBV7-8	TRBJ2-1	TRBD2	TGTGCCAGCAGCCCCAGGTTAGCGGGGGTCTACAATGAGCAGTTCTTC	CASSPRLAGVYNEQFF
NA	TRBV27	TRBJ1-6	NA	TGTGCCAGCAGTCCCACGGACAGCTCCTATAATTCACCCCTCCACTTT	CASSPTDSSYNSPLHF
NA	TRBV19	TRBJ2-7	TRBD1	TGTGCCAGTAGTTCAGGGACAGGGGCCTCCTACGAGCAGTACTTC	CASSSGTGASYEQYF
NA	TRBV24-1	TRBJ2-7	TRBD1	TGTGCCACCAGTTCGGGGACAGGTGGACAGAGGGTCAACGAGCAGTACTTC	CATSSGTGGQRVNEQYF
NA	TRBV13	TRBJ1-2	NA	TGTGCCAGCAGCTTAGCTACAGTCGTGATAGGCTACACCTTC	CASSLATVVIGYTF
NA	TRBV30	TRBJ2-4	NA	TGTGCCTGGAGTGTACTGAGTATAGCCAAAAACATTCAGTACTTC	CAWSVLSIAKNIQYF
NA	TRBV4-1	TRBJ1-1	NA	TGCGCCAGCGGGAGGGGGGACAACCTTGAAGCTTTCTTT	CASGRGDNLEAFF
once	TRBV6-5	TRBJ1-3	NA	TGTGCCAGCAGTTACTCGGGCAGGGCTGGAAACACCATATATTTT	CASSYSGRAGNTIYF
NA	TRBV23-1	TRBJ1-2	TRBD1	TGCGCCAGCAGTCCAAGGGTGACAGGGGGTCCCGAAAAAGCTAACTATGGCTACACCTTC	CASSPRVTGGPEKANYGYTF
NA	TRBV29-1	TRBJ1-1	NA	TGCAGCGCTACTACAGGGTCGGACACTGAAGCTTTCTTT	CSATTGSDTEAFF
NA	TRBV25-1	TRBJ2-4	NA	TGTGCCAGCAGTAAACCCGATAATAGAAACATTCAGTACTTC	CASSKPDNRNIQYF
NA	TRBV13	TRBJ2-3	TRBD2	TGTGCCAGCAGCTTATCGGTGGCTAGCGGGGGGCCGGGCACAGATACGCAGTATTTT	CASSLSVASGGPGTDTQYF
NA	TRBV2	TRBJ2-2	NA	TGTGCCAGCATTCTAAACACCGGGGAGCTGTTTTTT	CASILNTGELFF
NA	TRBV7-9	TRBJ1-2	TRBD1	TGTGCCAGCAGCGCCCTCCGGGACAGGATGAGCTACACCTTC	CASSALRDRMSYTF
NA	TRBV11-3	TRBJ2-3	NA	TGTGCCAGCAGCTTCGGGACAGATACGCAGTATTTT	CASSFGTDTQYF
NA	TRBV5-1	TRBJ2-2	NA	TGCGCCAGCAGCTTGATACCGGACTCGAACACCGGGGAGCTGTTTTTT	CASSLIPDSNTGELFF
once	TRBV5-5	TRBJ2-5	NA	TGTGCCAGCAGCTCCGGGGGTTTTTATCGAGAGACCCAGTACTTC	CASSSGGFYRETQYF
NA	TRBV4-1	TRBJ2-6	TRBD1	TGCGCCAGCAGCCAAGGACAGGGCTCTGGGGCCAACGTCCTGACTTTC	CASSQGQGSGANVLTF
once	TRBV7-9	TRBJ1-4	NA	TGTGCCAGCAGCTTGGGGGCTACTAATGAAAAACTGTTTTTT	CASSLGATNEKLFF
NA	TRBV4-1	TRBJ2-2	TRBD2	TGCGCCAGCAGCCAGAGCGGGGGGAACACCGGGGAGCTGTTTTTT	CASSQSGGNTGELFF
NA	TRBV7-9	TRBJ2-1	TRBD2	TGTGCCAGCTTACCCGGACTAGCGGCACACAATGAGCAGTTCTTC	CASLPGLAAHNEQFF
NA	TRBV15	TRBJ2-1	NA	TGTGCCACCAGCAGAGATTGGCTGGGGGGCTCCTACAATGAGCAGTTCTTC	CATSRDWLGGSYNEQFF
NA	TRBV7-9	TRBJ1-3	NA	TGTGCCAGCAGCTTAAGGGGGGGTGACTACTCTGGAAACACCATATATTTT	CASSLRGGDYSGNTIYF